Below, 21 T cell receptor beta chains from the same sample are listed, as sequenced in a study of cytomegalovirus exposure and HLA in healthy donors. Using immunoSEQ multiplex PCR, the repertoire was profiled, and TCRdb retains in-frame clones only, with some absent. The sample shows around 100,000 clones, 85% of them seen only once. The sample consisted of PBMCs. All receptors derive from a man younger than 35 in good health and CMV-seropositive.

The chain carries TRBV7-9 and TRBJ2-1; 7 nucleotides align to TRBD2. J lost 5 bases, V lost 2 bases, and 9 bases had no gene match. The CDR3 extends over 16 amino acids. Germline V lookup: CDR1 SEHNR, CDR2 FQNEAQ (reference sequence). In DNA form, the CDR3 reads TGTGCCAGCAGCTTAATAAGCGGGGCGGAAAACAATGAGCAGTTCTTC. Translated: CASSLISGAENNEQFF.

This sequence joins TRBV15 and TRBJ2-3; D might be TRBD1 (5 bases). Germline loops: CDR1 LNHNV, CDR2 YYDKDF (reference sequence). Trimming stripped 1 base from V and 3 bases from J, with 14 bases between. CDR3 length: 16 amino acids. The DNA for the CDR3 is TGTGCCACCAGCAGAGCAAGGCCCAAGGGGACAGATACGCAGTATTTT. Translated, it gives CATSRARPKGTDTQYF.

The rearrangement joins TRBV5-6 to TRBJ1-2, with a tentative D call TRBD1 (6 bases). The CDR3 is made up of 15 amino acids. Germline CDR1 is SGHDT and CDR2 is YYEEEE. V gave up 4 bases and J gave up 5 bases, with 18 bases separating them. In nucleotides, the CDR3 is TGTGCCAGCAGCCCCCTATCCTGGACAGCGTATGGCTACACCTTC. Protein product: CASSPLSWTAYGYTF.

J is TRBJ2-1 and V is TRBV6-1; no definite D call. CDR1 and CDR2 (germline): MNHNS, SASEGT. V lost 8 bases and J 0 bases, leaving 8 bases between the germline ends. The length of the CDR3 is 13 residues. The CDR3, as DNA: TGTGCCAGCGGATACAGCTCCTACAATGAGCAGTTCTTC. Protein sequence: CASGYSSYNEQFF.

The chain has TRBV6-1 and TRBJ2-7, with 7 bases lining up with TRBD1. CDR3 length equals 13 residues. V shed 6 bases, J shed 5 bases, and the junction held 7 bases outside the gene matches. Germline-derived CDR1 and CDR2 are MNHNS and SASEGT. DNA for the CDR3: TGTGCCAGCAGAAGACAGGGTCAAAACGAGCAGTACTTC. This encodes CASRRQGQNEQYF.

This chain links TRBV6-6 with TRBJ2-7, with 7 bases aligning to TRBD2. The CDR3 has 15 residues. Losses at the gene ends were 2 bases for V and 2 bases for J; bases not matched to a gene: 6. Germline V lookup: CDR1 MNHNY, CDR2 SVGAGI (reference sequence). As DNA, the CDR3 is TGTGCCAGCAGTTACGTCGGACTAGGAGCCTACGAGCAGTACTTC. This gives the protein CASSYVGLGAYEQYF.

The rearrangement links TRBV27 to TRBJ1-2; 8 nucleotides match TRBD1. V lost 2 bases and J lost 0; bases outside the gene matches: 5. CDR3 size: 16 residues. CDR1 MNHEY and CDR2 SMNVEV come from the germline V gene (reference sequence). The CDR3 spells CASSLLGTGPNYGYTF. In DNA, the CDR3 is TGTGCCAGCAGTTTACTAGGGACAGGACCTAACTATGGCTACACCTTC.

The chain is built from TRBV15 and TRBJ1-2, with D perhaps matching TRBD1 (6 bases). CDR3 length: 15 amino acids. Per the germline V gene, CDR1 is LNHNV and CDR2 is YYDKDF (reference sequence). Trimming took off 0 bases at V and 6 bases at J, with 14 bases between the two ends. The CDR3 spells CATSRDRGGHDGYTF. The CDR3 nucleotides are TGTGCCACCAGCAGAGATCGCGGGGGGCACGATGGCTACACCTTC.

This clone has more than one count but fewer than ten. The chain carries TRBV5-1 and TRBJ2-4; 9 bases align to TRBD1. This CDR3 region has 17 residues. Trimming removed 0 bases from V and 0 bases from J; junction bases left unmatched: 4. Looked up from germline, CDR1 is SGHRS and CDR2 is YFSETQ. CDR3 protein: CASSLVGQGLAKNIQYF. CDR3 nucleotide sequence: TGCGCCAGCAGCTTGGTGGGACAGGGTTTAGCCAAAAACATTCAGTACTTC.

CDR3 protein: CASSLNSLNTEAFF. CDR3 DNA sequence: TGTGCCAGCAGCTTAAACAGCCTGAACACTGAAGCTTTCTTT. The gene calls are TRBV7-6 and TRBJ1-1; D unclear. V lost 2 bases and J lost 0, with 7 bases in between. The germline CDR1 and CDR2 sequences are SGHVS and FNYEAQ. CDR3 length equals 14 residues.

This clone was recorded a few times. CDR3 region: CASGTGSTGELFF. For the CDR3, the DNA is TGCGCCAGCGGGACAGGGAGCACCGGGGAGCTGTTTTTT. The chain uses TRBV10-2 and TRBJ2-2, with 9 bases identical to TRBD1. The CDR3 contains 13 residues. With 8 bases clipped from V and 4 bases from J, the junction kept 2 bases outside the gene matches. Germline values: CDR1 WSHSY, CDR2 SAAADI.

This chain connects TRBV27 to TRBJ2-2; the D gene is possibly TRBD1 (6 bases). Germline V gene lookup returns CDR1 MNHEY and CDR2 SMNVEV (reference sequence). The germline V and J ends were trimmed by 1 base and 7 bases, with 19 bases remaining between them. The CDR3 runs 17 residues. The DNA of the CDR3 is TGTGCCAGCAGTTTATGGAAGTTCGCAGGGGTAATCGGGGAGCTGTTTTTT. Amino acids: CASSLWKFAGVIGELFF.

This clone has only one observation. The chain is built from TRBV9 and TRBJ2-2; D unresolved. There are 13 residues in the CDR3. V lost 6 bases to trimming and J lost 3 bases, with 9 bases between them. CDR1 SGDLS and CDR2 YYNGEE come from the germline V gene. The CDR3 region is CASNSLDTGELFF. The CDR3 DNA sequence: TGTGCCAGCAACAGCTTAGACACCGGGGAGCTGTTTTTT.

The J gene is TRBJ1-1, the V gene TRBV27; D not certain. The germline V gene encodes CDR1 MNHEY and CDR2 SMNVEV (reference sequence). With 7 bases removed from V and 1 base from J, the gap between germline ends came to 16 bases. This CDR3 contains 15 residues. The CDR3 here is CASISRGGPNTEAFF. The CDR3 DNA reads TGTGCCAGCATCTCACGGGGAGGGCCGAACACTGAAGCTTTCTTT.

The V and J genes are TRBV6-4 and TRBJ2-7; 10 bases match TRBD1. The CDR3 is 16 amino acids. The germline gives CDR1 MRHNA, CDR2 SNTAGT. J gave up 5 bases and V 5 bases, and 12 bases lay outside the gene matches. Written as DNA, the CDR3 is TGTGCCAGCAGTCCCCAACGACAGGGGGCAGCGGACGAGCAGTACTTC. Protein product: CASSPQRQGAADEQYF.

V gene TRBV18 combines with J gene TRBJ2-1; 14 bases map to TRBD2. After removal of 3 bases from V and 10 bases from J, the junction contained 5 bases not matched to a gene. The CDR3 extends over 15 amino acids. Germline V lookup: CDR1 KGHSH, CDR2 LQKENI. CDR3: CASSPTSGRAQEQFF. The CDR3 DNA reads TGTGCCAGCTCACCGACTAGCGGGAGGGCCCAAGAGCAGTTCTTC.

The rearrangement uses TRBV19 and TRBJ1-2; 7 bases align to TRBD1. The CDR3 sequence is 15 residues long. V dropped 7 bases and J dropped 2; count of bases not matched to a gene: 10. Germline V gene sequence: CDR1 LNHDA, CDR2 SQIVND (reference sequence). The CDR3 DNA sequence: TGTGCCAGTAATGCTCCCGGGACAGCGAACTATGGCTACACCTTC. This translates into CASNAPGTANYGYTF.

The CDR3 reads CATQPGLAGGPGEQYF. DNA of the CDR3: TGTGCCACCCAACCGGGACTAGCGGGAGGGCCAGGCGAGCAGTACTTC. This sequence joins TRBV5-5 and TRBJ2-7; 16 bases align to TRBD2. V shed 9 bases and J 6 bases; nucleotides not matched to a gene: 12. CDR3 length equals 16 residues. The V gene's germline CDR1 is SGHKS and CDR2 YYEKEE (reference sequence).

The CDR3 DNA follows: TGTGCCAGCAGCGTAGACTCCGGGGCCGGGGAGCTGTTTTTT. Translating gives CASSVDSGAGELFF. The genes are TRBV9 and TRBJ2-2, with TRBD2 as a possible D gene (5 bases). V was clipped by 0 bases and J by 6 bases, with 9 bases between them. This CDR3 has 14 amino acids. The germline V gene has CDR1 SGDLS and CDR2 YYNGEE.

The chain uses TRBV15 and TRBJ2-5; 8 bases line up with TRBD1. The junction had 5 bases not matched to a gene; V was cut back by 0 bases and J by 2 bases. Germline V CDR1 and CDR2: LNHNV, YYDKDF (reference sequence). This CDR3 has 16 residues. Here the CDR3 reads CATSREGNRGQETQYF. CDR3 sequence (DNA): TGTGCCACCAGCAGAGAGGGTAACAGGGGGCAAGAGACCCAGTACTTC.

The chain employs TRBV30 and TRBJ2-7, with a tentative D call TRBD2 (7 bases). The CDR3 is 15 amino acids. V was shortened by 0 bases and J by 5 bases, with 17 bases between the two germline ends. Germline CDR1 and CDR2: GTSNPN and SVGIG (reference sequence). This CDR3 reads CAWSVPGGAYHEQYF. CDR3 nucleotide sequence: TGTGCCTGGAGTGTACCGGGGGGCGCGTACCACGAGCAGTACTTC. Together with reference TRBV30 and TRBJ2-7, the CDR3 gives the full variable domain: SQTIHQWPATLVQPVGSPLSLECTVEGTSNPNLYWYRQAAGRGLQLLFYSVGIGQISSEVPQNLSASRPQDRQFILSSKKLLLSDSGFYLCAWSVPGGAYHEQYFGPGTRLTVT.